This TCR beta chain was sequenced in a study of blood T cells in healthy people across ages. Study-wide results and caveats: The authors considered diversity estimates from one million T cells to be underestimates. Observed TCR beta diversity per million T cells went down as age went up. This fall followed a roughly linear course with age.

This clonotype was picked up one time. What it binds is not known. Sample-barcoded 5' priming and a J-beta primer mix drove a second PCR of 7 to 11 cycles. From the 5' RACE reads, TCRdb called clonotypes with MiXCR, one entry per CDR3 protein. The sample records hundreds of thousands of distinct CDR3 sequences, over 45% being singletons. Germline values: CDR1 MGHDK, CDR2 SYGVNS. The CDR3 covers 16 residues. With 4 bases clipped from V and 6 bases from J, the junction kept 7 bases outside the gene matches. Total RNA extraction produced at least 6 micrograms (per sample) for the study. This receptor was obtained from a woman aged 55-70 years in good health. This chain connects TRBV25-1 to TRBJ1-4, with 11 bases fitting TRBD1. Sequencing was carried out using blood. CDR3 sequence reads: CASSGDRGLADEKLFF. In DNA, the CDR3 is TGTGCCAGCAGTGGGGACAGGGGGTTAGCGGATGAAAAACTGTTTTTT.